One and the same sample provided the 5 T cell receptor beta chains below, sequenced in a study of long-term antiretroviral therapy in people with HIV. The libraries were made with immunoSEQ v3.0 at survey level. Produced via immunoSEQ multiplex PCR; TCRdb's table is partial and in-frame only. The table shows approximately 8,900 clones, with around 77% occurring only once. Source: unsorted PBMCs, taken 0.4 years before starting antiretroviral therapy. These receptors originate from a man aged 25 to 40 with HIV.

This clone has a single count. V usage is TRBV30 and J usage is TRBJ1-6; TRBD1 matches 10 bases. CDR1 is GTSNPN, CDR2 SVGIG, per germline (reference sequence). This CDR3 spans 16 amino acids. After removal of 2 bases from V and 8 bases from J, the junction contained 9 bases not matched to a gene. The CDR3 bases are TGTGCCTGGAGTTTAGGGTTAGGACAGGGGGATTCACCCCTCCACTTT. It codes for CAWSLGLGQGDSPLHF.

CDR3 nucleotides: TGTGCCAGCATTCCTTTAGGACTAGCCAGCGATGAGCAGTTCTTC. This encodes CASIPLGLASDEQFF. The chain employs TRBV27 and TRBJ2-1; 8 bases align to TRBD2. Germline CDR1 and CDR2: MNHEY and SMNVEV (reference sequence). The length of the CDR3 is 15 residues. Trimming cost V 7 bases and J 8 bases; bases outside gene matches: 13.

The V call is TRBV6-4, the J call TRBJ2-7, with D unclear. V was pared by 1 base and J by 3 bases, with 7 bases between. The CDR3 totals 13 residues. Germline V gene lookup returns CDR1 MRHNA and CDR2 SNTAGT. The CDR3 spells CASSDWAVYEQYF. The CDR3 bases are TGTGCCAGCAGTGACTGGGCGGTCTACGAGCAGTACTTC.

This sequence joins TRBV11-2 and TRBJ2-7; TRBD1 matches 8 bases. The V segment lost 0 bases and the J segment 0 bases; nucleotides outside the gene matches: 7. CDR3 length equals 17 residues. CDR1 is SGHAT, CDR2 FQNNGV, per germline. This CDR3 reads CASSLDLVTGVSYEQYF. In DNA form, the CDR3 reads TGTGCCAGCAGCTTAGATCTTGTGACAGGGGTCTCCTACGAGCAGTACTTC.

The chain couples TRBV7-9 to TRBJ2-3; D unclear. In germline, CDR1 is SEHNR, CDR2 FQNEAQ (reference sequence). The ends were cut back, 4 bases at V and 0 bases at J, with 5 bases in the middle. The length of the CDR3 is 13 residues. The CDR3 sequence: CASSYSSTDTQYF. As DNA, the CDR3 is TGTGCCAGCAGCTATTCTAGCACAGATACGCAGTATTTT.